Below are 24 T cell receptor beta chains sequenced from a single sample in a study of graft-versus-host responses after intestinal transplantation listed by TCRdb under 2021. The method behind the library was the immunoSEQ multiplex PCR assay. TCRdb limited this immuneACCESS table to in-frame rearrangements with V and J called. A share of clones is missing; checked studies link under half to unresolved V genes, and the rest is unexplained. The table for this sample lists about 89,000 clones; 91% of them were counted only once. Of the sample, 0.1% is held by the ten largest clones. Their cognate antigens are unknown. Interpreted using the paper, the time point label stands for: cells obtained before transplantation from donor or recipient. The material sequenced was unstimulated CD4+ T cells sorted from spleen or lymph node cells, taken before intestinal transplant. The receptors originated from a human donor who received an intestinal transplant.

J is TRBJ2-5 and V is TRBV2; TRBD1 is a possible D gene (5 bases). The better agreement between TRBJ2-7 and the DNA end casts doubt on the J call. The CDR3 covers 14 residues. Looked up from germline, CDR1 is SNHLY and CDR2 is FYNNEI. As DNA, the CDR3 is TGTGCCAGCAGATCACAGGAGACCTCCTACGAGCAGTACTTC. This translates into CASRSQETSYEQYF.

The chain uses TRBV7-9 and TRBJ1-2; TRBD1 aligns across 7 bases. The V segment lost 5 bases and the J segment 8 bases; nucleotides outside the gene matches: 11. This CDR3 contains 14 residues. Germline loops: CDR1 SEHNR, CDR2 FQNEAQ (reference sequence). For the CDR3, the DNA is TGTGCCAGCAGCCAAGGACAGGCGTTCGGGGGCTACACCTTC. As protein: CASSQGQAFGGYTF.

The V and J genes are TRBV30 and TRBJ1-1; no reliable D call. Germline V lookup: CDR1 GTSNPN, CDR2 SVGIG (reference sequence). The CDR3 length is 13 residues. V was pared by 3 bases and J by 2 bases, with 10 bases between. This chain's CDR3 is CAWRWRLNTEAFF. The CDR3 DNA reads TGTGCCTGGAGGTGGAGGCTTAACACTGAAGCTTTCTTT.

This CDR3 reads CAIQQGNYGYTF. The CDR3 nucleotides read TGTGCCATTCAACAGGGTAACTATGGCTACACCTTC. The chain recombines TRBV19 with TRBJ1-2; a weak D match, TRBD1 (6 bases). Trimming removed 10 bases at V and 1 base at J, with 10 bases between. Germline CDR1 LNHDA, CDR2 SQIVND (reference sequence). The CDR3 has 12 amino acids.

This clone was observed a single time. The chain uses TRBV9 and TRBJ2-7, with D possibly being TRBD1 (5 bases). The CDR3 contains 13 residues. V lost 7 bases and J 7 bases, leaving 18 bases between the germline ends. The V gene's germline CDR1 is SGDLS and CDR2 YYNGEE. CDR3 in DNA: TGTGCCAGCGCCCCAGGGCCCCGTTGGGAGCAGTACTTC. It encodes CASAPGPRWEQYF.

This sequence joins TRBV5-1 and TRBJ1-3, with D hard to call. This CDR3 region has 14 residues. V shed 2 bases and J shed 0 bases, with 6 bases lying between them. Germline V gene sequence: CDR1 SGHRS, CDR2 YFSETQ. The CDR3 nucleotides are TGCGCCAGCAGCTTTGAGAGCTCTGGAAACACCATATATTTT. Its protein is CASSFESSGNTIYF.

This chain joins TRBV5-1 and TRBJ2-1; perhaps TRBD2 as D (6 bases). CDR1 is SGHRS, CDR2 YFSETQ, per germline. V was pared by 2 bases and J by 5 bases, with 14 bases between. The CDR3 is 15 amino acids. The CDR3 nucleotides read TGCGCCAGCAGCTTTGTCCCGGGACTCAACAATGAGCAGTTCTTC. This translates into CASSFVPGLNNEQFF. Drawing the rest from reference TRBV5-1 and TRBJ2-1, the complete variable domain is KAGVTQTPRYLIKTRGQQVTLSCSPISGHRSVSWYQQTPGQGLQFLFEYFSETQRNKGNFPGRFSGRQFSNSRSEMNVSTLELGDSALYLCASSFVPGLNNEQFFGPGTRLTVL.

This rearrangement joins TRBV7-6 to TRBJ2-3; TRBD2 aligns across 7 bases. V lost 3 bases, J lost 6 bases, and 9 bases stayed unmatched. Germline V gives CDR1 SGHVS, CDR2 FNYEAQ. The CDR3 length is 15 residues. The CDR3 protein is CASSFLAELGDTQYF. The CDR3 bases are TGTGCCAGCAGCTTTCTAGCGGAGCTGGGGGATACGCAGTATTTT.

V usage is TRBV7-2 and J usage is TRBJ1-1; possible D gene TRBD1, 5 bases. The CDR3 sequence is 14 residues long. The germline CDR1 and CDR2 sequences are SGHTA and FQGNSA. V lost 4 bases, J lost 0 bases, and 9 bases lay in between. CDR3 coding DNA: TGTGCCAGCAGCTCGGGGGGAGTGAACACTGAAGCTTTCTTT. Its protein product is CASSSGGVNTEAFF.

This sequence joins TRBV11-3 and TRBJ2-1; 7 bases line up with TRBD1. V trimming: 6 bases; J trimming: 3 bases; junction bases outside the gene matches: 8. The CDR3 contains 15 residues. Germline values: CDR1 SGHNT, CDR2 YENEEA. The CDR3 bases are TGTGCCAGCAGGATCGTGGGACAGAACTACAATGAGCAGTTCTTC. This gives the protein CASRIVGQNYNEQFF.

The chain uses TRBV2 and TRBJ1-1; no clear D gene. This CDR3 comprises 17 residues. Germline assignment: CDR1 SNHLY and CDR2 FYNNEI. Between the trimmed V and J ends, which lost 3 bases and 8 bases, there was a span of 25 bases. The chain's CDR3 is CASSETLTGGGVPEAFF. The CDR3 coding sequence is TGTGCCAGCAGTGAGACGCTGACTGGCGGCGGAGTGCCCGAAGCTTTCTTT.

The chain uses TRBV5-1 and TRBJ1-1; 7 bases align to TRBD1. With 0 bases clipped from V and 11 bases from J, the junction kept 4 bases outside the gene matches. This CDR3 is built from 12 residues. The germline V gene encodes CDR1 SGHRS and CDR2 YFSETQ. The CDR3 spells CASSLGQGGAFF. DNA of the CDR3: TGCGCCAGCAGCTTGGGACAGGGTGGTGCTTTCTTT.

CDR3 protein: CAWSVGRGETQYF. CDR3 sequence (DNA): TGTGCCTGGAGTGTGGGGAGGGGGGAGACCCAGTACTTC. The rearrangement links TRBV30 to TRBJ2-5, with a weak D call TRBD2 (7 bases). The CDR3 sequence is 13 residues long. CDR1 is GTSNPN, CDR2 SVGIG, per germline (reference sequence). Deletions cut 0 bases from V and 5 bases from J, with 10 bases between. Variable domain in full (rest from reference TRBV30 and TRBJ2-5): SQTIHQWPATLVQPVGSPLSLECTVEGTSNPNLYWYRQAAGRGLQLLFYSVGIGQISSEVPQNLSASRPQDRQFILSSKKLLLSDSGFYLCAWSVGRGETQYFGPGTRLLVL.

The genes are TRBV29-1 and TRBJ1-1, with 9 bases fitting TRBD1. V lost 6 bases and J lost 4; bases outside the gene matches: 3. CDR3 size: 12 residues. Germline loops: CDR1 SQVTM, CDR2 ANQGSEA. This chain's CDR3 is CSVGTGSTEAFF. CDR3 nucleotides: TGCAGCGTCGGGACAGGGTCCACTGAAGCTTTCTTT. The variable domain in full, completed from reference TRBV29-1 and TRBJ1-1, reads SAVISQKPSRDICQRGTSLTIQCQVDSQVTMMFWYRQQPGQSLTLIATANQGSEATYESGFVIDKFPISRPNLTFSTLTVSNMSPEDSSIYLCSVGTGSTEAFFGQGTRLTVV.

The chain uses TRBV29-1 and TRBJ2-1; 9 bases are a match to TRBD2. The germline V gene encodes CDR1 SQVTM and CDR2 ANQGSEA. With V trimmed by 0 bases and J by 6 bases, 15 bases remained unmatched. The length of the CDR3 is 18 residues. This chain's CDR3 is CSVEDKERGVIRGNEQFF. CDR3 nucleotide sequence: TGCAGCGTTGAAGATAAGGAGCGGGGGGTCATAAGGGGCAATGAGCAGTTCTTC.

The genes are TRBV9 and TRBJ1-6; 10 nucleotides agree with TRBD1. Germline V lookup: CDR1 SGDLS, CDR2 YYNGEE. The V and J ends lost 2 bases and 8 bases, in that order; junction bases with no gene match: 1. The CDR3 totals 14 residues. CDR3 amino acids: CASSVGTGDSPLHF. DNA for the CDR3: TGTGCCAGCAGCGTGGGGACAGGGGATTCACCCCTCCACTTT.

J is TRBJ2-5 and V is TRBV2; D unclear. CDR3 size: 12 residues. V shed 6 bases and J shed 11 bases, with 16 bases lying between them. Germline V gene data show CDR1 as SNHLY and CDR2 as FYNNEI. CDR3 in DNA: TGTGCCAGCAGCGAGGAGCGAATTTGGCAGTACTTC. Its translation: CASSEERIWQYF.

The chain recombines TRBV25-1 with TRBJ2-5; D may be TRBD2 (5 bases). Germline V gives CDR1 MGHDK, CDR2 SYGVNS. The length of the CDR3 is 14 residues. V gave up 5 bases and J gave up 5 bases, with 15 bases separating them. CDR3 sequence: CASSHNPPGETQYF. The CDR3 DNA sequence: TGTGCCAGCAGTCACAACCCCCCGGGGGAGACCCAGTACTTC.

This clone was detected once. The gene calls are TRBV7-2 and TRBJ2-1, with no clear D. Per the germline V gene, CDR1 is SGHTA and CDR2 is FQGNSA. This CDR3 spans 12 amino acids. V was trimmed by 5 bases and J by 10 bases, leaving 12 bases between them. The CDR3 DNA reads TGTGCCAGCAGCCCCCACTCAATCGAGCAGTTCTTC. This translates into CASSPHSIEQFF.

The chain is built from TRBV4-3 and TRBJ1-2; a possible D gene is TRBD1 (6 bases). The CDR3 is 14 residues long. CDR1 LGHNA and CDR2 YSLEER come from the germline V gene. V lost 3 bases to trimming and J lost 8 bases, with 16 bases between them. The CDR3 coding sequence is TGCGCCAGCAGCCAGGAAGAAGGGGGTCTGGGCTACACCTTC. Protein product: CASSQEEGGLGYTF.

V and J are TRBV6-1 and TRBJ1-1, with 7 bases that match TRBD1. V shed 6 bases, J shed 0 bases, and the junction held 1 base outside the gene matches. This CDR3 region has 13 residues. Germline assignment: CDR1 MNHNS and CDR2 SASEGT. CDR3 DNA: TGTGCCAGCAGGACAGGGTTGAACACTGAAGCTTTCTTT. This translates into CASRTGLNTEAFF.

This chain's CDR3 is CAISALGQGTDTQYF. The CDR3 DNA sequence: TGTGCCATCAGTGCCCTGGGACAGGGCACAGATACGCAGTATTTT. The gene calls are TRBV10-3 and TRBJ2-3; 8 nucleotides match TRBD1. Germline-derived CDR1 and CDR2 are ENHRY and SYGVKD. The V segment lost 4 bases and the J segment 1 base; nucleotides outside the gene matches: 4. The CDR3 contains 15 residues.

The V call is TRBV11-3, the J call TRBJ2-4; perhaps TRBD2 as D (5 bases). The V gene lost 9 bases and the J gene lost 3 bases, with 12 bases spanning the gap. Germline values: CDR1 SGHNT, CDR2 YENEEA. The CDR3 totals 13 residues. CDR3 protein: CARGMAGKNIQYF. The DNA of the CDR3 is TGTGCCAGGGGTATGGCGGGCAAAAACATTCAGTACTTC. The entire variable domain, with the rest obtained from reference TRBV11-3 and TRBJ2-4, is as follows: EAGVVQSPRYKIIEKKQPVAFWCNPISGHNTLYWYLQNLGQGPELLIRYENEEAVDDSQLPKDRFSAERLKGVDSTLKIQPAELGDSAVYLCARGMAGKNIQYFGAGTRLSVL.

This chain links TRBV18 with TRBJ2-7; the match to TRBD1 covers 9 bases. Germline CDR1 KGHSH, CDR2 LQKENI. V lost 8 bases to trimming and J lost 1 base; unmatched junction nucleotides: 6. The CDR3 runs to 14 residues. The CDR3 sequence: CASGPQGASYEQYF. CDR3 sequence (DNA): TGTGCCAGCGGGCCACAGGGGGCGTCCTACGAGCAGTACTTC.